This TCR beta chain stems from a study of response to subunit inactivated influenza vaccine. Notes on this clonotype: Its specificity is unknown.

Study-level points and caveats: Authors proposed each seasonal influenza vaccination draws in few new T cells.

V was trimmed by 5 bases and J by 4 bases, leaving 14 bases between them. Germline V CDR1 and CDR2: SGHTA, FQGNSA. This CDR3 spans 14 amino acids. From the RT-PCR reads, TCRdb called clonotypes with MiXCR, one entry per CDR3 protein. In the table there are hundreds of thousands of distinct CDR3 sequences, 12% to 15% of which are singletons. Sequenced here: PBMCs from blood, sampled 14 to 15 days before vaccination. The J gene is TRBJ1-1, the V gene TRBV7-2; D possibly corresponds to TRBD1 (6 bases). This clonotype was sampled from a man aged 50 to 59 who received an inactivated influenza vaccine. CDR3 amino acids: CASSDQGLSTEAFF. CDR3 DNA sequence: TGTGCCAGCAGCGACCAGGGGTTGAGCACTGAAGCTTTCTTT.